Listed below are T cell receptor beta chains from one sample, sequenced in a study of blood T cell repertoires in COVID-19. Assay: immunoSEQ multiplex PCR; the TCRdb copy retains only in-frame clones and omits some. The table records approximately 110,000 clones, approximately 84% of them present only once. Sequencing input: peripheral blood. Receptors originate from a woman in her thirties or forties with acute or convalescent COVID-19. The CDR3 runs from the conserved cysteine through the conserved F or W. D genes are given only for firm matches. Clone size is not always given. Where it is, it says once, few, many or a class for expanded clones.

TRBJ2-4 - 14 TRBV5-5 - TGTGCCAGCAGCCGAAGGACAGACCCAAACATTCAGTACTTC CASSRRTDPNIQYF
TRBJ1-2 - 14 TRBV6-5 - TGTGCCAGCAGCCAAGGGCAGGGAAGCTATGGCTACACCTTC CASSQGQGSYGYTF
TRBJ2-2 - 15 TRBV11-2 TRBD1 TGTGCCAGCAGCCCTGGGACAGGGGGGACCGGGGAGCTGTTTTTT CASSPGTGGTGELFF
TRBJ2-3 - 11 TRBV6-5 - TGTGCCACTAAACTGACCACTACCGAGTATTTT CATKLTTTEYF
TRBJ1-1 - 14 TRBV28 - TGTGCCAGCTGCTGGGGAGGGGTGGGACCTGAAGCTTTCTTT CASCWGGVGPEAFF
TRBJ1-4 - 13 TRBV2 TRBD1 TGTGCCAGCAGTGTGGTGACAGGGGGGCTCCTGTTTTTT CASSVVTGGLLFF
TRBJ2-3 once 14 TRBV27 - TGTGCCAGCATTGACCGGGACTGCACAGATACGCAGTATTTT CASIDRDCTDTQYF
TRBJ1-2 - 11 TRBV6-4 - TGTGCCAGCAGTGACTCGGCAGGGAAGGCCTTC CASSDSAGKAF
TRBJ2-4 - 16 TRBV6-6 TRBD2 TGTGCCAGCAGTGGGACTAGCGTGGGAGCCAAAAACATTCAGTACTTC CASSGTSVGAKNIQYF
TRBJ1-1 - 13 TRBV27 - TGTACCAGCAGTTTGAAAGGGAGCACTGAAGCTTTCTTT CTSSLKGSTEAFF
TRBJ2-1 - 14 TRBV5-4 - TGTGCCAGCAGCCTAAGCCCGGTGGAGGATGAGCAGTTCTTC CASSLSPVEDEQFF
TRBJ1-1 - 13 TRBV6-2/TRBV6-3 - TGTGCCAGCAGTTGGTGGAGTAACACTGAAGCTTTCTTT CASSWWSNTEAFF
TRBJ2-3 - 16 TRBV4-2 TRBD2 TGTGCCAGCAGCCAAGAGGGACTAGGGTTCGCAGATACGCAGTATTTT CASSQEGLGFADTQYF
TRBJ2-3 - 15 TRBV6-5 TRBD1 TGTGCCAGCAGTCAGGGACAGGGAGGGACAGATACGCAGTATTTT CASSQGQGGTDTQYF